These 19 T cell receptor beta chains came from one sample sequenced in a study of blood T cell repertoires in COVID-19. This table comes from immunoSEQ multiplex PCR, and its TCRdb copy is limited to in-frame clones, with some not included. The data show around 300,000 clones, roughly 88% seen once. Sequenced sample: peripheral blood. The source is a woman younger than 45 with active or convalescent COVID-19.

CDR3 in DNA: TGCGCCAGCAGATATGCAGATACGCAGTATTTT. It codes for CASRYADTQYF. The chain recombines TRBV5-1 with TRBJ2-3; no clear D gene. V lost 5 bases to trimming and J lost 4 bases, with 5 bases between them. The CDR3 covers 11 residues. Per germline, CDR1 SGHRS and CDR2 YFSETQ.

The V call is TRBV2, the J call TRBJ1-1, with D tentatively TRBD1 (5 bases). Trimming removed 7 bases at V and 0 bases at J, with 21 bases between. This CDR3 contains 17 residues. The V gene's germline CDR1 is SNHLY and CDR2 FYNNEI. The CDR3 nucleotides are TGTGCCAGCACCAAGACCCCACCACAGGACATGAACACTGAAGCTTTCTTT. Translation gives CASTKTPPQDMNTEAFF. Supplemented by reference TRBV2 and TRBJ1-1, the full variable domain reads EPEVTQTPSHQVTQMGQEVILRCVPISNHLYFYWYRQILGQKVEFLVSFYNNEISEKSEIFDDQFSVERPDGSNFTLKIRSTKLEDSAMYFCASTKTPPQDMNTEAFFGQGTRLTVV.

This chain uses TRBV30 with TRBJ2-7, with D possibly matching TRBD1 (5 bases). V was cut by 0 bases and J by 3 bases, with 9 bases left in between. Germline loops: CDR1 GTSNPN, CDR2 SVGIG (reference sequence). The CDR3 covers 13 residues. CDR3: CAWSVQAGYEQYF. The CDR3 nucleotides read TGTGCCTGGAGTGTACAGGCCGGCTACGAGCAGTACTTC.

The chain recombines TRBV5-6 with TRBJ2-5; D unresolved. Looked up from germline, CDR1 is SGHDT and CDR2 is YYEEEE. The CDR3 runs 13 residues. V lost 4 bases and J lost 4, with 11 bases in between. DNA of the CDR3: TGTGCCAGCAGCCAACTCCAGCGAGAGACCCAGTACTTC. This codes for CASSQLQRETQYF. The variable domain in full, with the rest retrieved from reference TRBV5-6 and TRBJ2-5, is DAGVTQSPTHLIKTRGQQVTLRCSPKSGHDTVSWYQQALGQGPQFIFQYYEEEERQRGNFPDRFSGHQFPNYSSELNVNALLLGDSALYLCASSQLQRETQYFGPGTRLLVL.

This clone was seen once. The V call is TRBV11-2, the J call TRBJ1-2; 7 bases line up with TRBD1. V was clipped by 0 bases and J by 4 bases; unmatched bases: 11. Germline values: CDR1 SGHAT, CDR2 FQNNGV. The CDR3 runs to 17 residues. CDR3 residues: CASSLDRATGARYGYTF. The CDR3 region has the DNA TGTGCCAGCAGCTTAGATCGGGCTACAGGGGCGCGCTATGGCTACACCTTC.

This chain uses TRBV28 with TRBJ1-1, with 9 bases that match TRBD1. Germline lookup yields CDR1 MDHEN and CDR2 SYDVKM. There are 14 residues in the CDR3. V lost 6 bases to trimming and J lost 4 bases; unmatched junction nucleotides: 6. The CDR3 spells CASRWTGAITEAFF. The CDR3 nucleotides read TGTGCCAGCAGATGGACAGGGGCGATCACTGAAGCTTTCTTT.

V and J are TRBV15 and TRBJ2-3; D not resolved. The CDR3 sequence is 15 residues long. The germline V and J ends were trimmed by 5 bases and 6 bases, with 18 bases remaining between them. CDR1 is LNHNV and CDR2 is YYDKDF in the germline V gene (reference sequence). CDR3 sequence: CATSASYDTLDTQYF. For the CDR3, the DNA is TGTGCCACCAGCGCGTCGTACGATACTCTCGATACGCAGTATTTT.

The rearrangement joins TRBV7-8 to TRBJ2-1; D is uncertain. CDR3 length equals 12 residues. V was cut by 5 bases and J by 5 bases, with 7 bases left in between. Germline values: CDR1 SGHVS, CDR2 FQNEAQ. This CDR3 reads CASSGLDNEQFF. DNA of the CDR3: TGTGCCAGCAGCGGCCTCGACAATGAGCAGTTCTTC.

The chain employs TRBV24-1 and TRBJ1-4; 10 nucleotides match TRBD1. CDR3 length: 19 amino acids. J was trimmed by 1 base and V by 3 bases; bases with no gene match: 10. The germline gives CDR1 KGHDR, CDR2 SFDVKD. CDR3 nucleotides: TGTGCCACCAGTGATCTTATAGGGGACAGGGGAGTAACTAATGAAAAACTGTTTTTT. This translates into CATSDLIGDRGVTNEKLFF.

V gene TRBV6-4 combines with J gene TRBJ1-1; D is possibly TRBD1 (6 bases). This CDR3 has 14 amino acids. Germline V gives CDR1 MRHNA, CDR2 SNTAGT. Trimming left V 3 bases short and J 3 bases short, with 11 bases between. CDR3 in DNA: TGTGCCAGCAGTGAACAGGGTGAGGACACTGAAGCTTTCTTT. Residues: CASSEQGEDTEAFF.

The J gene is TRBJ1-2, the V gene TRBV6-5; the D is unclear. CDR1 MNHEY and CDR2 SVGAGI come from the germline V gene. The ends were cut back, 0 bases at V and 8 bases at J, with 19 bases in the middle. CDR3 length: 16 amino acids. CDR3 amino acids: CASSYSNPRKGGGYTF. CDR3 DNA sequence: TGTGCCAGCAGTTACTCGAACCCTCGAAAGGGCGGGGGCTACACCTTC.

This CDR3 is CASSLQGAGGNTIYF. The DNA of the CDR3 is TGTGCCAGCAGTTTACAGGGGGCTGGTGGAAACACCATATATTTT. V gene TRBV2 combines with J gene TRBJ1-3; TRBD1 aligns across 9 bases. The germline V gene has CDR1 SNHLY and CDR2 FYNNEI. CDR3 length equals 15 residues. The V segment lost 5 bases and the J segment 3 bases; nucleotides outside the gene matches: 5.

With regard to this clone: Additional DNA sequences in this sample encode the identical CDR3. The V call is TRBV28, the J call TRBJ2-3; 8 nucleotides line up with TRBD1. The CDR3 runs to 14 residues. V lost 4 bases and J lost 1; bases outside the gene matches: 1. The germline V gene has CDR1 MDHEN and CDR2 SYDVKM. This chain's CDR3 is CASSSGQGTDTQYF. CDR3 in DNA: TGTGCCAGCAGTTCGGGACAGGGCACAGATACGCAGTATTTT.

V is TRBV4-3 and J is TRBJ2-3; a possible D gene is TRBD1 (6 bases). Trimming stripped 1 base from V and 7 bases from J, with 9 bases between. Germline assignment: CDR1 LGHNA and CDR2 YSLEER. This CDR3 comprises 13 residues. In DNA, the CDR3 is TGCGCCAGCAGCCAAGGGGGGCGGAATACGCAGTATTTT. Translating gives CASSQGGRNTQYF.

This clone was seen only a few times. The chain links TRBV10-3 to TRBJ1-3, with D perhaps matching TRBD1 (5 bases). Trimming cost V 8 bases and J 1 base, with 9 bases left between them. The germline V gene has CDR1 ENHRY and CDR2 SYGVKD. The CDR3 is 13 residues long. CDR3 sequence: CAIWGGSGNTIYF. The CDR3 DNA follows: TGTGCCATCTGGGGGGGGTCTGGAAACACCATATATTTT.

This chain joins TRBV30 and TRBJ1-4, with 7 positions matching TRBD1. After removal of 2 bases from V and 7 bases from J, the junction contained 7 bases not matched to a gene. The germline CDR1 and CDR2 sequences are GTSNPN and SVGIG (reference sequence). This CDR3 spans 14 amino acids. The CDR3 reads CAWSRRGQREKLFF. In DNA form, the CDR3 reads TGTGCCTGGAGTAGAAGGGGACAGCGTGAAAAACTGTTTTTT.

The rearrangement joins TRBV19 to TRBJ1-1; the D is unclear. Germline-derived CDR1 and CDR2 are LNHDA and SQIVND (reference sequence). This CDR3 comprises 11 residues. With 6 bases removed from V and 4 bases from J, the gap between germline ends came to 6 bases. CDR3 coding DNA: TGTGCCAGTAGCCAAGCCACTGAAGCTTTCTTT. Its protein product is CASSQATEAFF.

The gene calls are TRBV27 and TRBJ1-4, with D perhaps TRBD1 (5 bases). The V gene lost 6 bases and the J gene lost 1 base, with 12 bases spanning the gap. Per the germline V gene, CDR1 is MNHEY and CDR2 is SMNVEV (reference sequence). The CDR3 loop spans 15 amino acids. CDR3 region: CASRLRGGTNEKLFF. The CDR3 coding sequence is TGTGCCAGCAGGCTGCGGGGGGGAACTAATGAAAAACTGTTTTTT.

This clone was counted between two and nine times. The chain couples TRBV5-1 to TRBJ1-1, with 9 bases identical to TRBD1. V shed 4 bases, J shed 4 bases, and the junction held 8 bases outside the gene matches. Germline V lookup: CDR1 SGHRS, CDR2 YFSETQ. CDR3 size: 15 residues. Here the CDR3 reads CASSLRTGVLTEAFF. In nucleotides, the CDR3 is TGCGCCAGCAGCCTTCGGACAGGGGTCCTCACTGAAGCTTTCTTT.